Ten or more counts support the clone carrying this T cell receptor beta chain. Antigen: not known. The data stem from a study of blood T cells in healthy people across ages. RNA extraction gave at least 5 micrograms of total RNA per sample. With 4 bases clipped from V and 1 base from J, the junction kept 12 bases outside the gene matches. The germline CDR1 and CDR2 sequences are DFQATT and SNEGSKA (reference sequence). This CDR3 is built from 17 residues. A J-beta primer mix and a sample-barcoded 5' primer were used in a second PCR of roughly 7 to 12 cycles. Each cDNA was tagged by a template-switch adaptor containing 12 random nucleotides. Researchers report that each sample yielded at least 2.5 million CDR3-containing paired-end reads. TCRdb re-called the 5' RACE reads through MiXCR, storing one row per CDR3 protein. The sample yields hundreds of thousands of distinct CDR3 sequences, 25% to 30% seen once.

Study conclusions and caveats: As naive T cell percentage varied, TCR beta diversity correlated strongly with it.

The sequence was obtained from a woman older than 75 in good health. The material sequenced was blood. The chain couples TRBV20-1 to TRBJ1-1, with 10 positions matching TRBD1. DNA for the CDR3: TGCAGTGCTACTTTCGGGACAGGGGATTTGGGGAACACTGAAGCTTTCTTT. It is translated as CSATFGTGDLGNTEAFF.